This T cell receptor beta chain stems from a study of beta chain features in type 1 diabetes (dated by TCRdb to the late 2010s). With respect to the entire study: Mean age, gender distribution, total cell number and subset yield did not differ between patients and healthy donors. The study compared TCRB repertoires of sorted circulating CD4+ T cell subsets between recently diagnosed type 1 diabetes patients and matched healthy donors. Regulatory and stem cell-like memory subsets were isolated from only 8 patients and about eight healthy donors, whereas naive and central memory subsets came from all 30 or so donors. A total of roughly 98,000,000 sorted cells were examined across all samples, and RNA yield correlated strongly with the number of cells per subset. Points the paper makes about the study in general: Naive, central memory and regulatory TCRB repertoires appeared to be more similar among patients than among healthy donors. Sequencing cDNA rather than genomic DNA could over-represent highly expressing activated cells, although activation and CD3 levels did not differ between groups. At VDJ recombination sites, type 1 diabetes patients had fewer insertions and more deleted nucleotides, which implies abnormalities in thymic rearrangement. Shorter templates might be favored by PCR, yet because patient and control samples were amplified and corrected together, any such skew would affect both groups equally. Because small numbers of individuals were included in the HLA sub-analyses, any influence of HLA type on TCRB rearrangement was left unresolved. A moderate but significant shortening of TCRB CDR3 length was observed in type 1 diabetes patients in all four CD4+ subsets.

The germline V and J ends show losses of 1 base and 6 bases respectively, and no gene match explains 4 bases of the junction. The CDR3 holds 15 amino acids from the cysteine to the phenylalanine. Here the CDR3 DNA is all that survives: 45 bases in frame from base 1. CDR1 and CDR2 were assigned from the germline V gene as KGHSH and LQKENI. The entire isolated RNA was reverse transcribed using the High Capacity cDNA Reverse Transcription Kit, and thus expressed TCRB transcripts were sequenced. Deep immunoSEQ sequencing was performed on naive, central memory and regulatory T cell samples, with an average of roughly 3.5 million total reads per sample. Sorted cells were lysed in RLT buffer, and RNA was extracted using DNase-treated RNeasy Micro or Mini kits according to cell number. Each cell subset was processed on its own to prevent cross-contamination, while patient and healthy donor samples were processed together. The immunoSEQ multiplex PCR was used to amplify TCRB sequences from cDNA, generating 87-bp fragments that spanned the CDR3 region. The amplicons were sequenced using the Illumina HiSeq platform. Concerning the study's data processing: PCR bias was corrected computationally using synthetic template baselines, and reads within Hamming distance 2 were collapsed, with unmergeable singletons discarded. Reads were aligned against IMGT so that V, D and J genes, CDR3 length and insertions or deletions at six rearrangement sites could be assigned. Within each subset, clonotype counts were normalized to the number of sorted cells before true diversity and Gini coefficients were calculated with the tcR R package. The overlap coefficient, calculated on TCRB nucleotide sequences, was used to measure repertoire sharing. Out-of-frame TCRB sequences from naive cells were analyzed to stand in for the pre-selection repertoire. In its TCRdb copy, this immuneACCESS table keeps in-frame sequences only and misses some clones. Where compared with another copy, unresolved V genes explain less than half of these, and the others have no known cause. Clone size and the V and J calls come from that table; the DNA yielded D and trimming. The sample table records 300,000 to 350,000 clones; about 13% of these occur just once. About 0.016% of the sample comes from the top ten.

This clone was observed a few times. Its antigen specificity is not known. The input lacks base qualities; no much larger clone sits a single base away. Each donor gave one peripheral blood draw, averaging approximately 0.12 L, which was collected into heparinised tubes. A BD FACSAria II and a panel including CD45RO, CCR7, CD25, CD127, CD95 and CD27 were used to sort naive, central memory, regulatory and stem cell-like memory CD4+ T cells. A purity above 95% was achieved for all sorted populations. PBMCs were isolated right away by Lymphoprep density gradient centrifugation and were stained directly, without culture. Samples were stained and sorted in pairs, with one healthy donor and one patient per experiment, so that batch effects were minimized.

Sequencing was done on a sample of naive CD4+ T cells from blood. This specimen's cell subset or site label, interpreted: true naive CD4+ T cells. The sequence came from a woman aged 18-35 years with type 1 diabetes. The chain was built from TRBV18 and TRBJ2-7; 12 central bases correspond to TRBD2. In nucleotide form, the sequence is TGTGCCAGCTCACCACAGACTAGCGGGAGTGGCGAGCAGTACTTC. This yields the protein CASSPQTSGSGEQYF.